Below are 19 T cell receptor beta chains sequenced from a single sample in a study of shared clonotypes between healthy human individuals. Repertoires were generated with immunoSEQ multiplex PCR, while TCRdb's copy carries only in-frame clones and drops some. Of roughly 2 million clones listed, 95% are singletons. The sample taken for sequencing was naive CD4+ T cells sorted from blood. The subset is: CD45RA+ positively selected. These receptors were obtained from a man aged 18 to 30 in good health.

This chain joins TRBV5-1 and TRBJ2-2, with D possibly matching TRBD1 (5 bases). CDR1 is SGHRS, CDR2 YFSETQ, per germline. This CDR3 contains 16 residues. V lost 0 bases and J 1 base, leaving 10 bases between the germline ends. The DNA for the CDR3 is TGCGCCAGCAGCTTGGAGGTCAGGGTGAACACCGGGGAGCTGTTTTTT. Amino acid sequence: CASSLEVRVNTGELFF.

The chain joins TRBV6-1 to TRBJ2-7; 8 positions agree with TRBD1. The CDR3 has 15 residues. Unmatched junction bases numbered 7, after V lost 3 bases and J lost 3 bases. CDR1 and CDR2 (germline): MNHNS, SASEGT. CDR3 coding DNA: TGTGCCAGCAGTGAGGGATGGGACAGGTTCTACGAGCAGTACTTC. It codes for CASSEGWDRFYEQYF.

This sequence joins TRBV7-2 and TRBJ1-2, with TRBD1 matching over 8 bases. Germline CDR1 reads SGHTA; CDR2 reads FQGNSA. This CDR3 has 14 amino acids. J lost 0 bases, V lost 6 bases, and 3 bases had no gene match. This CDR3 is CASRGTGTNYGYTF. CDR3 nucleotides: TGTGCCAGCAGGGGGACAGGTACTAACTATGGCTACACCTTC. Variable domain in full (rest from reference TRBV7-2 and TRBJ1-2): GAGVSQSPSNKVTEKGKDVELRCDPISGHTALYWYRQSLGQGLEFLIYFQGNSAPDKSGLPSDRFSAERTGGSVSTLTIQRTQQEDSAVYLCASRGTGTNYGYTFGSGTRLTVV.

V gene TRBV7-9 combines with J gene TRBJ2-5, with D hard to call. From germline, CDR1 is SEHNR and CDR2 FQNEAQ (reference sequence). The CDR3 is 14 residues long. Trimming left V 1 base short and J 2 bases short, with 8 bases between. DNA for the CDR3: TGTGCCAGCAGCTTAGAGGTGGGGCAAGAGACCCAGTACTTC. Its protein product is CASSLEVGQETQYF.

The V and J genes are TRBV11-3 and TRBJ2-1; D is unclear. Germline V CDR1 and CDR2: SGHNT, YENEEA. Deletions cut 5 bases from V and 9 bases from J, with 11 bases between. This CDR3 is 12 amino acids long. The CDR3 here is CASSGAALEQFF. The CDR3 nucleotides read TGTGCCAGCAGCGGCGCGGCTCTTGAGCAGTTCTTC.

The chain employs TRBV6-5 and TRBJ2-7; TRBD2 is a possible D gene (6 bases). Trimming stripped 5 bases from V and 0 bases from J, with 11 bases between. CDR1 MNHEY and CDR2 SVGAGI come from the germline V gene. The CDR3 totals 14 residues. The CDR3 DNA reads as TGTGCCAGCAGTCGGGGGAGTGTCTCCTACGAGCAGTACTTC. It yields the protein CASSRGSVSYEQYF.

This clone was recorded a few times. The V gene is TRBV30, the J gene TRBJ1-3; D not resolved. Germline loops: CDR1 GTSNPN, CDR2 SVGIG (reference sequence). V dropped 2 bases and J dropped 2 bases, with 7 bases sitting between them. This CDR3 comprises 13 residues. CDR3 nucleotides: TGTGCCTGGAGTACGACAACTGGAAACACCATATATTTT. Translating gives CAWSTTTGNTIYF.

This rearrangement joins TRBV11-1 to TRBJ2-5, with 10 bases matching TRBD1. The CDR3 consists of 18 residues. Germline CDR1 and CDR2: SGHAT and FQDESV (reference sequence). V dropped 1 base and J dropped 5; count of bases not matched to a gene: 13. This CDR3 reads CASSLGGLDRGLRETQYF. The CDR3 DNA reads TGTGCCAGCAGCTTAGGAGGCTTGGACAGGGGGTTGCGGGAGACCCAGTACTTC. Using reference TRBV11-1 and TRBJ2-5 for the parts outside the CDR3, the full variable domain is EAEVAQSPRYKITEKSQAVAFWCDPISGHATLYWYRQILGQGPELLVQFQDESVVDDSQLPKDRFSAERLKGVDSTLKIQPAELGDSAMYLCASSLGGLDRGLRETQYFGPGTRLLVL.

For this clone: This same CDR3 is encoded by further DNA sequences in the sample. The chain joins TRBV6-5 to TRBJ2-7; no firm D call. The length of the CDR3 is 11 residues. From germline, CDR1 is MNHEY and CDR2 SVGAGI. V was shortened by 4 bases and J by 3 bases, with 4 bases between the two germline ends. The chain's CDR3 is CASSWGYEQYF. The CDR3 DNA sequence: TGTGCCAGCAGTTGGGGCTACGAGCAGTACTTC.

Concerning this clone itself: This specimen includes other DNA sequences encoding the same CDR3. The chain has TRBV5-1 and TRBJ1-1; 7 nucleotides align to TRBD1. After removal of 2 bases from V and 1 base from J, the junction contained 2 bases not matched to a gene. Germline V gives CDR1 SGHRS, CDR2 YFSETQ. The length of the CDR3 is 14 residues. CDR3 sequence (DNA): TGCGCCAGCAGCTTCACAGGGGCGAACACTGAAGCTTTCTTT. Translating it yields CASSFTGANTEAFF.

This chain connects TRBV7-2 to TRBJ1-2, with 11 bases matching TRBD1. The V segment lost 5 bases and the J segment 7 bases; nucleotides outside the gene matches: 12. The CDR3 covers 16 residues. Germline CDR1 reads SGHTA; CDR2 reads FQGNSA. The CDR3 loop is CASSPGQGVLGRGYTF. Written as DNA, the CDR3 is TGTGCCAGCAGCCCGGGACAGGGGGTATTGGGGCGTGGCTACACCTTC.

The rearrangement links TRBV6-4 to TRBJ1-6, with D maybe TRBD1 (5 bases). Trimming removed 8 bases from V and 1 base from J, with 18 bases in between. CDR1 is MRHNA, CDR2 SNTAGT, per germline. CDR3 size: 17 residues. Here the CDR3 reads CASSKTAGSSYNSPLHF. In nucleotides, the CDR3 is TGTGCCAGCTCGAAGACGGCAGGGAGTTCCTATAATTCACCCCTCCACTTT.

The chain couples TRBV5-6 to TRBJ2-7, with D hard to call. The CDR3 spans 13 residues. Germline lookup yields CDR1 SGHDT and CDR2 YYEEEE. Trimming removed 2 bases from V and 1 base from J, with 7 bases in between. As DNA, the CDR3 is TGTGCCAGCAGCTTTGTGGCATCCTACGAGCAGTACTTC. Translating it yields CASSFVASYEQYF.

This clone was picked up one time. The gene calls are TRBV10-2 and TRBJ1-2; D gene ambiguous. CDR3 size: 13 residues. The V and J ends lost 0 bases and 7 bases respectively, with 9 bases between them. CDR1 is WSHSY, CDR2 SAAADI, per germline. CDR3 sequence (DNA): TGCGCCAGCAGTGAGTCGACGAGGGCTGGCTACACCTTC. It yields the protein CASSESTRAGYTF.

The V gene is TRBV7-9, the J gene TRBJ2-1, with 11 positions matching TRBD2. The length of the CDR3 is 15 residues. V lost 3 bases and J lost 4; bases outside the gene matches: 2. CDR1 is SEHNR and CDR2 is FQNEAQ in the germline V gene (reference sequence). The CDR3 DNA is TGTGCCAGCAGCTTTAGCGGGGGGGGATACAATGAGCAGTTCTTC. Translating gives CASSFSGGGYNEQFF.

The CDR3 region is CASSNQGADTQYF. The DNA of the CDR3 is TGCGCCAGCAGCAATCAGGGAGCAGATACGCAGTATTTT. V and J are TRBV5-1 and TRBJ2-3, with D perhaps assigned TRBD1 or TRBD2 (5 bases each). Germline V lookup: CDR1 SGHRS, CDR2 YFSETQ. Deletions cut 4 bases from V and 4 bases from J, with 10 bases between. This CDR3 spans 13 amino acids.

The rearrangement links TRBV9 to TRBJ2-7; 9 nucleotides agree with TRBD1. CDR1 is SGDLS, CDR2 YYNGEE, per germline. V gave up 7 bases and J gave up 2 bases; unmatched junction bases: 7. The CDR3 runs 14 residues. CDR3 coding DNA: TGTGCCAGCGGGAAAGGGACAGGGACCTACGAGCAGTACTTC. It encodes CASGKGTGTYEQYF.

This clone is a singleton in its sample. The CDR3 loop reads CASSPRGNTGELFF. DNA for the CDR3: TGTGCCAGCAGCCCAAGGGGGAACACCGGGGAGCTGTTTTTT. The rearrangement uses TRBV9 and TRBJ2-2; possibly TRBD1 for D (5 bases). The CDR3 totals 14 residues. Trimming stripped 4 bases from V and 1 base from J, with 8 bases between. Germline V gene sequence: CDR1 SGDLS, CDR2 YYNGEE.

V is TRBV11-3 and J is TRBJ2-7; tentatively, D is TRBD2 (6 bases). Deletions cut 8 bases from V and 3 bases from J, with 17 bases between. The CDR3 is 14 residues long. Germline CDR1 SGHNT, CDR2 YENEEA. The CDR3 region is CASGPGFGSYEQYF. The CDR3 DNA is TGTGCCAGCGGGCCAGGGTTCGGGAGCTACGAGCAGTACTTC.